A single sample gave rise to the 24 T cell receptor beta chains below, sequenced in a study of neoadjuvant nivolumab and ipilimumab in lung cancer. Assay: immunoSEQ multiplex PCR; the TCRdb copy retains only in-frame clones and omits some. The sample includes more than 25,000 clones, around four fifths seen only once; the top ten take 7% to 10%. This material consisted of tumor tissue, taken after neoadjuvant nivolumab, alone or with ipilimumab, at or shortly before surgery. The origin of the receptors is an adult with non-small cell lung cancer.

The chain joins TRBV29-1 to TRBJ2-1; TRBD1 might be the D (6 bases). Germline V gene data show CDR1 as SQVTM and CDR2 as ANQGSEA. V was shortened by 0 bases and J by 0 bases, with 12 bases between the two germline ends. The CDR3 has 16 residues. CDR3 loop: CSVEDPGQSSYNEQFF. The CDR3 nucleotides are TGCAGCGTTGAAGATCCCGGACAGAGCTCCTACAATGAGCAGTTCTTC.

V usage is TRBV6-1 and J usage is TRBJ1-2; no clear D. Trimming took off 3 bases at V and 7 bases at J, with 15 bases between the two ends. The CDR3 is 14 residues long. Germline loops: CDR1 MNHNS, CDR2 SASEGT. CDR3 DNA: TGTGCCAGCAGTGAGCCTCCCAAGTCGGGTGGCTACACCTTC. This encodes CASSEPPKSGGYTF.

This clone has a single count. Here the CDR3 reads CASSLSGGRARETQYF. CDR3 DNA sequence: TGTGCCAGCAGTTTATCAGGCGGGAGGGCCCGGGAGACCCAGTACTTC. The chain employs TRBV27 and TRBJ2-5; 9 bases align to TRBD2. The CDR3 is 16 amino acids. V trimming: 0 bases; J trimming: 5 bases; junction bases outside the gene matches: 7. The V gene's germline CDR1 is MNHEY and CDR2 SMNVEV (reference sequence).

The rearrangement links TRBV5-4 to TRBJ2-7; unclear D gene. The CDR3 loop spans 14 amino acids. Trimming removed 2 bases at V and 0 bases at J, with 9 bases between. The germline CDR1 and CDR2 sequences are SGHNT and YYREEE (reference sequence). The CDR3 reads CASSLEESSYEQYF. CDR3 bases: TGTGCCAGCAGCTTAGAGGAGAGCTCCTACGAGCAGTACTTC. Combining the CDR3 with reference TRBV5-4 and TRBJ2-7 gives the whole variable domain ETGVTQSPTHLIKTRGQQVTLRCSSQSGHNTVSWYQQALGQGPQFIFQYYREEENGRGNFPPRFSGLQFPNYSSELNVNALELDDSALYLCASSLEESSYEQYFGPGTRLTVT.

This clone has a single count. V usage is TRBV5-4 and J usage is TRBJ2-2, with TRBD1 as a possible D gene (6 bases). The CDR3 is 16 residues long. V was trimmed by 1 base and J by 0 bases, leaving 10 bases between them. CDR1 is SGHNT and CDR2 is YYREEE in the germline V gene (reference sequence). In DNA form, the CDR3 reads TGTGCCAGCAGCTTGAAGTCAGGGGCGAACACCGGGGAGCTGTTTTTT. It specifies CASSLKSGANTGELFF.

The chain joins TRBV19 to TRBJ1-5; D is unclear. Trimming left V 5 bases short and J 7 bases short, with 12 bases between. CDR1 and CDR2 from the germline V gene are LNHDA and SQIVND (reference sequence). The CDR3 runs 13 residues. The CDR3, as DNA: TGTGCCAGTAGTGTTCGGACGCGGCAGCCCCAGCATTTT. Amino acid sequence: CASSVRTRQPQHF.

The chain carries TRBV30 and TRBJ1-2; weak D call: TRBD1 (6 bases). V lost 3 bases to trimming and J lost 4 bases, with 21 bases between them. Per the germline V gene, CDR1 is GTSNPN and CDR2 is SVGIG (reference sequence). This CDR3 is 16 amino acids long. Here the CDR3 reads CAWSPWAGTTRYGYTF. The CDR3 DNA reads TGTGCCTGGAGCCCTTGGGCCGGGACAACCCGCTATGGCTACACCTTC.

This clone came up a few times. The rearrangement uses TRBV6-5 and TRBJ1-5; D is uncertain. V was shortened by 0 bases and J by 5 bases, with 8 bases between the two germline ends. CDR1 and CDR2 from the germline V gene are MNHEY and SVGAGI. The CDR3 is 14 residues long. CDR3 sequence reads: CASSYSELYQPQHF. The CDR3 nucleotides are TGTGCCAGCAGTTACTCAGAGTTATATCAGCCCCAGCATTTT.

V usage is TRBV5-1 and J usage is TRBJ2-7; TRBD2 matches at 12 bases. Per germline, CDR1 SGHRS and CDR2 YFSETQ. The length of the CDR3 is 16 residues. After removal of 2 bases from V and 3 bases from J, the junction contained 6 bases not matched to a gene. DNA for the CDR3: TGCGCCAGCAGCTTAGAGACTAGCGGGAGTTACTACGAGCAGTACTTC. As protein: CASSLETSGSYYEQYF.

The chain is built from TRBV11-1 and TRBJ2-2; no reliable D call. Trimming left V 5 bases short and J 5 bases short, with 12 bases between. Germline CDR1 SGHAT, CDR2 FQDESV (reference sequence). The CDR3 has 14 residues. The CDR3 loop reads CASSPGWVTGELFF. Here the CDR3 DNA reads TGTGCCAGCAGCCCCGGGTGGGTGACCGGGGAGCTGTTTTTT.

This chain connects TRBV9 to TRBJ1-2; D remains unclear. There are 12 residues in the CDR3. Trimming took off 1 base at V and 5 bases at J, with 6 bases between the two ends. The germline V gene has CDR1 SGDLS and CDR2 YYNGEE. The chain's CDR3 is CASSVFPYGYTF. The DNA of the CDR3 is TGTGCCAGCAGCGTATTTCCATATGGCTACACCTTC.

The genes are TRBV25-1 and TRBJ2-6; D gene unclear. Per the germline V gene, CDR1 is MGHDK and CDR2 is SYGVNS. V was shortened by 3 bases and J by 2 bases, with 5 bases between the two germline ends. The CDR3 consists of 14 residues. The CDR3 nucleotides read TGTGCCAGCAGTGATCCCGCTGGGGCCAACGTCCTGACTTTC. It specifies CASSDPAGANVLTF. The full variable domain, its missing parts supplied by reference TRBV25-1 and TRBJ2-6, is EADIYQTPRYLVIGTGKKITLECSQTMGHDKMYWYQQDPGMELHLIHYSYGVNSTEKGDLSSESTVSRIRTEHFPLTLESARPSHTSQYLCASSDPAGANVLTFGAGSRLTVL.

This sequence joins TRBV6-6 and TRBJ1-2, with D perhaps matching TRBD1 (6 bases). Trimming shortened V by 6 bases and J by 8 bases, and 19 bases separated the two germline ends. Germline loops: CDR1 MNHNY, CDR2 SVGAGI (reference sequence). This CDR3 has 14 residues. CDR3 protein: CASSPRGGARGYTF. CDR3 nucleotides: TGTGCCAGCAGCCCCCGCGGGGGGGCGCGGGGCTACACCTTC.

With regard to this clone: The sample has other DNA sequences that encode this CDR3 too. V is TRBV19 and J is TRBJ2-5; a weak D match, TRBD1 (5 bases). This CDR3 comprises 11 residues. With 4 bases removed from V and 5 bases from J, the gap between germline ends came to 5 bases. The germline CDR1 and CDR2 sequences are LNHDA and SQIVND (reference sequence). The CDR3 DNA is TGTGCCAGTAGTAACAGGGAGACCCAGTACTTC. It is translated as CASSNRETQYF.

The V gene is TRBV5-5, the J gene TRBJ2-5, with unresolved D. The CDR3 runs 12 residues. Germline CDR1 is SGHKS and CDR2 is YYEKEE (reference sequence). V was pared by 0 bases and J by 8 bases, with 8 bases between. CDR3 coding DNA: TGTGCCAGCAGCTTGGACGTGGACACCCAGTACTTC. Translating gives CASSLDVDTQYF.

This chain joins TRBV9 and TRBJ2-1, with D unresolved. V was pared by 1 base and J by 0 bases, with 8 bases between. The CDR3 contains 15 residues. Germline CDR1 reads SGDLS; CDR2 reads YYNGEE. Here the CDR3 DNA reads TGTGCCAGCAGCGTATCCGAGAGCTCCTACAATGAGCAGTTCTTC. This translates into CASSVSESSYNEQFF.

The rearrangement uses TRBV5-4 and TRBJ2-5, with D perhaps TRBD1 (6 bases). The CDR3 sequence is 14 residues long. V lost 4 bases to trimming and J lost 1 base, with 11 bases between them. Looked up from germline, CDR1 is SGHNT and CDR2 is YYREEE (reference sequence). CDR3 region: CASSALDSQETQYF. CDR3 DNA sequence: TGTGCCAGCAGCGCCCTGGACAGCCAAGAGACCCAGTACTTC. The full variable domain, rest sourced from reference TRBV5-4 and TRBJ2-5, is ETGVTQSPTHLIKTRGQQVTLRCSSQSGHNTVSWYQQALGQGPQFIFQYYREEENGRGNFPPRFSGLQFPNYSSELNVNALELDDSALYLCASSALDSQETQYFGPGTRLLVL.

The J gene is TRBJ1-5, the V gene TRBV15, with 7 bases matching TRBD1. With 6 bases clipped from V and 4 bases from J, the junction kept 3 bases outside the gene matches. Germline lookup yields CDR1 LNHNV and CDR2 YYDKDF (reference sequence). The CDR3 extends over 13 amino acids. For the CDR3, the DNA is TGTGCCACCAGGGGGGACAGTAATCAGCCCCAGCATTTT. Translation gives CATRGDSNQPQHF.

The V gene is TRBV5-1, the J gene TRBJ1-1; TRBD1 is a possible D gene (6 bases). The CDR3 spans 14 residues. V lost 7 bases and J 0 bases, leaving 13 bases between the germline ends. The germline V gene encodes CDR1 SGHRS and CDR2 YFSETQ. CDR3 DNA sequence: TGCGCCAGCCTCCCGGGACACCTGAACACTGAAGCTTTCTTT. It specifies CASLPGHLNTEAFF.

This clone was recorded once. The chain carries TRBV4-1 and TRBJ2-6, with unresolved D. Trimming took 0 bases from V and 2 from J, leaving 11 bases between them. There are 17 residues in the CDR3. The germline V gene has CDR1 MGHRA and CDR2 YSYEKL. The CDR3 DNA follows: TGCGCCAGCAGCCAAGAGTTTCGGATTACTGGGGCCAACGTCCTGACTTTC. Its protein is CASSQEFRITGANVLTF.

The gene calls are TRBV5-4 and TRBJ2-3; no firm D call. Between the trimmed V and J ends, which lost 0 bases and 0 bases, there was a span of 8 bases. CDR1 is SGHNT, CDR2 YYREEE, per germline (reference sequence). This CDR3 has 15 amino acids. CDR3 nucleotides: TGTGCCAGCAGCTTGGCCCCTTCTAGCACAGATACGCAGTATTTT. The encoded protein is CASSLAPSSTDTQYF.

The CDR3 spells CAWSVLTSTDTQYF. The CDR3 region has the DNA TGTGCCTGGAGTGTACTGACTAGCACAGATACGCAGTATTTT. The chain links TRBV30 to TRBJ2-3, with no clear D. V was trimmed by 0 bases and J by 0 bases, leaving 7 bases between them. CDR1 GTSNPN and CDR2 SVGIG come from the germline V gene (reference sequence). This CDR3 spans 14 amino acids.

This clone occurred once. Distinct nucleotide sequences in the sample also encode this CDR3. This chain joins TRBV7-9 and TRBJ2-3; a possible D gene is TRBD1 (5 bases). Looked up from germline, CDR1 is SEHNR and CDR2 is FQNEAQ (reference sequence). The CDR3 is made up of 15 amino acids. Trimming cost V 5 bases and J 0 bases, with 12 bases left between them. CDR3 loop: CASSSPRGSTDTQYF. CDR3 nucleotide sequence: TGTGCCAGCAGCAGTCCTAGGGGTAGCACAGATACGCAGTATTTT.

This chain connects TRBV7-9 to TRBJ1-5, with unresolved D. V was cut by 4 bases and J by 0 bases, with 7 bases left in between. Germline V gene sequence: CDR1 SEHNR, CDR2 FQNEAQ (reference sequence). The CDR3 runs to 14 residues. The chain's CDR3 is CASSSSNSNQPQHF. The DNA of the CDR3 is TGTGCCAGCAGCTCCTCGAATAGCAATCAGCCCCAGCATTTT.